The source of this T cell receptor (beta chain) is a study of blood T cells in healthy people across ages. For the second PCR, which ran for 7 to 11 cycles, a sample-barcoded 5' primer and a J-beta primer mix were used. Via MiXCR, TCRdb re-called the 5' RACE reads, giving one row per CDR3 protein. The sample holds about 680,000 distinct CDR3 sequences; around 49% are singletons and the top ten take roughly 31%. Extractions gave at least 6 micrograms of total RNA per sample. Germline V gene lookup returns CDR1 SGHRS and CDR2 YFSETQ. V was pared by 0 bases and J by 0 bases, with 13 bases between. The CDR3 is made up of 17 amino acids.

V usage is TRBV5-1 and J usage is TRBJ2-1; D unresolved. Sequencing was performed on blood. The clonotype was recovered from a woman in her sixties or seventies in good health. The CDR3 reads CASSLVAITRSYNEQFF. Written as DNA, the CDR3 is TGCGCCAGCAGCTTGGTGGCGATTACCCGCTCCTACAATGAGCAGTTCTTC.